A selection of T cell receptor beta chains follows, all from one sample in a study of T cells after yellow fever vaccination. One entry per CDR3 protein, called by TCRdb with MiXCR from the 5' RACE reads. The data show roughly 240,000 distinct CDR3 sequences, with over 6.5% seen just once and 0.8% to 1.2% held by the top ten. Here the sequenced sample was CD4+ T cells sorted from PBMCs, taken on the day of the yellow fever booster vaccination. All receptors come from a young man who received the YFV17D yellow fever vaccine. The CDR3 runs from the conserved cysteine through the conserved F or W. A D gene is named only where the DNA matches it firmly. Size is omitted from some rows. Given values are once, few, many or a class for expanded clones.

cdr3_nt: TGTGCCAGCAGTTCCTTAGCGGGAGGGAACTACAATGAGCAGTTCTTC
cdr3_aa: CASSSLAGGNYNEQFF
d_call: TRBD2
j_call: TRBJ2-1
v_call: TRBV6-5
clone_size: few

cdr3_nt: TGTGCCAGCAGCCCCGACCGTGTTACCGGGCAGTTCTTC
cdr3_aa: CASSPDRVTGQFF
d_call: -
j_call: TRBJ2-1
v_call: TRBV14
clone_size: many

cdr3_nt: TGTGCCAGCAGCCTCCAGACAGGCTCCTACGAGCAGTACTTC
cdr3_aa: CASSLQTGSYEQYF
d_call: -
j_call: TRBJ2-7
v_call: TRBV7-3
clone_size: -

cdr3_nt: TGCAGTGCTAGCGGATACGACGAGCAGTACTTC
cdr3_aa: CSASGYDEQYF
d_call: -
j_call: TRBJ2-7
v_call: TRBV20-1
clone_size: -

cdr3_nt: TGTGCCACCAGTGAGGGACAGGTGAACGGGGAGCTGTTTTTT
cdr3_aa: CATSEGQVNGELFF
d_call: TRBD1
j_call: TRBJ2-2
v_call: TRBV24-1
clone_size: -

cdr3_nt: TGCAGTGCTATTTTTGACCGAGAAGGTGGCTACACCTTC
cdr3_aa: CSAIFDREGGYTF
d_call: -
j_call: TRBJ1-2
v_call: TRBV20-1
clone_size: many

cdr3_nt: TGCGCCAGCAGCCTAGGGACAGCCTTTGGGACTGAAGCTTTCTTT
cdr3_aa: CASSLGTAFGTEAFF
d_call: TRBD1
j_call: TRBJ1-1
v_call: TRBV5-1
clone_size: few

cdr3_nt: TGCAGCGCCCGGGACAAACTCGCGAACACCGGGGAGCTGTTTTTT
cdr3_aa: CSARDKLANTGELFF
d_call: -
j_call: TRBJ2-2
v_call: TRBV29-1
clone_size: many

cdr3_nt: TGTGCCAGCAGGGGGACTAGCGGGAGTTCGGATACGCAGTATTTT
cdr3_aa: CASRGTSGSSDTQYF
d_call: TRBD2
j_call: TRBJ2-3
v_call: TRBV12-3/TRBV12-4
clone_size: few

cdr3_nt: TGTGCCACCAGCCAGGGACAAGTAGAGACCCAGTACTTC
cdr3_aa: CATSQGQVETQYF
d_call: -
j_call: TRBJ2-5
v_call: TRBV24-1
clone_size: many

cdr3_nt: TGTGCCAGCAGGGTGGGCGGACGGACCGCGGCTGAAGCTTTCTTT
cdr3_aa: CASRVGGRTAAEAFF
d_call: -
j_call: TRBJ1-1
v_call: TRBV12-3/TRBV12-4
clone_size: many

cdr3_nt: TGCAGTGCTAGACATTGGGGGGAGACCCAGTACTTC
cdr3_aa: CSARHWGETQYF
d_call: -
j_call: TRBJ2-5
v_call: TRBV20-1
clone_size: -

cdr3_nt: TGTGCCAGCAGCGCTTCCGGGACACCCATTTATGGCTACACCTTC
cdr3_aa: CASSASGTPIYGYTF
d_call: -
j_call: TRBJ1-2
v_call: TRBV2
clone_size: -

cdr3_nt: TGTGCCAGCAGTGTATCGGGGGCGGCCAACACCGGGGAGCTGTTTTTT
cdr3_aa: CASSVSGAANTGELFF
d_call: -
j_call: TRBJ2-2
v_call: TRBV2
clone_size: many

cdr3_nt: TGCAGTGCTGACGGAAGGGTAGGGGTCGACGAGCAGTACTTC
cdr3_aa: CSADGRVGVDEQYF
d_call: -
j_call: TRBJ2-7
v_call: TRBV20-1
clone_size: -

cdr3_nt: TGTGCCAGCAGTTACGGGCAAGGATACCAAGAGACCCAGTACTTC
cdr3_aa: CASSYGQGYQETQYF
d_call: -
j_call: TRBJ2-5
v_call: TRBV6-5
clone_size: -